This T cell receptor beta chain emerged from a study of cytomegalovirus exposure and HLA in healthy donors. Worth noting for this clone: Its antigen remains unidentified.

This CDR3 is 16 amino acids long. CDR1 is SGHNT, CDR2 YYREEE, per germline (reference sequence). V shed 3 bases and J shed 6 bases, with 19 bases lying between them. Method: immunoSEQ multiplex PCR; TCRdb's copy keeps in-frame clones and lacks some. This table has about 64,000 clones, 85% to 95% appearing once. Study-level results: Testing in vitro showed a few CMV-associated chains specific for CMV antigens. Among TCR beta chains, those listed as cytomegalovirus-associated numbered under 200.

Sequencing was carried out using PBMCs. This chain links TRBV5-4 with TRBJ2-1, with a tentative D call TRBD1 (5 bases). The origin of this receptor is a woman younger than 30 in good health and CMV-seropositive. DNA of the CDR3: TGTGCCAGCAGCTCTACCGACAGTCAAGTTAGCAATGAGCAGTTCTTC. This codes for CASSSTDSQVSNEQFF. Drawing the rest from reference TRBV5-4 and TRBJ2-1, the complete variable domain is ETGVTQSPTHLIKTRGQQVTLRCSSQSGHNTVSWYQQALGQGPQFIFQYYREEENGRGNFPPRFSGLQFPNYSSELNVNALELDDSALYLCASSSTDSQVSNEQFFGPGTRLTVL.